The 9 T cell receptor beta chains reported below all come from one sample, sequenced in a study of T cells after posttransplantation cyclophosphamide. TCRdb keeps only in-frame clones here, not all; method: immunoSEQ multiplex PCR. The sample carries tens of thousands of clones, around 94% recorded once. Input material: PBMCs. The receptors come from a woman aged 45-65 years in good health and a related stem cell transplant donor.

The V and J genes are TRBV27 and TRBJ2-7; 7 nucleotides align to TRBD1. Germline V gives CDR1 MNHEY, CDR2 SMNVEV (reference sequence). CDR3 length: 14 residues. With V trimmed by 5 bases and J by 3 bases, 7 bases remained unmatched. DNA of the CDR3: TGTGCCAGCAGTCGGGACAGAAGGTTCTACGAGCAGTACTTC. It encodes CASSRDRRFYEQYF.

V gene TRBV14 combines with J gene TRBJ1-6, with D possibly matching TRBD1 (5 bases). Trimming removed 0 bases from V and 7 bases from J, with 16 bases in between. CDR1 and CDR2 from the germline V gene are SGHDN and FVKESK. The CDR3 consists of 17 residues. In DNA, the CDR3 is TGTGCCAGCAGCCAAGATCTAATCGGACATGGGAATTCACCCCTCCACTTT. Translated: CASSQDLIGHGNSPLHF. The complete variable domain, with remaining parts taken from reference TRBV14 and TRBJ1-6, reads EAGVTQFPSHSVIEKGQTVTLRCDPISGHDNLYWYRRVMGKEIKFLLHFVKESKQDESGMPNNRFLAERTGGTYSTLKVQPAELEDSGVYFCASSQDLIGHGNSPLHFGNGTRLTVT.

The genes are TRBV27 and TRBJ1-1; TRBD1 aligns across 9 bases. The CDR3 consists of 15 residues. V shed 7 bases, J shed 5 bases, and the junction held 11 bases outside the gene matches. Per the germline V gene, CDR1 is MNHEY and CDR2 is SMNVEV (reference sequence). CDR3 in amino acids: CASTRGDRAGTEAFF. In DNA form, the CDR3 reads TGTGCCAGCACCCGGGGGGACAGGGCAGGAACTGAAGCTTTCTTT.

This rearrangement joins TRBV30 to TRBJ1-2; 8 bases align to TRBD1. Germline V gives CDR1 GTSNPN, CDR2 SVGIG (reference sequence). CDR3 length: 13 residues. V lost 2 bases to trimming and J lost 5 bases; unmatched junction nucleotides: 4. CDR3 coding DNA: TGTGCCTGGAGTACGGGACAGGTGTATGGCTACACCTTC. This translates into CAWSTGQVYGYTF.

The rearrangement joins TRBV5-4 to TRBJ1-5; tentatively, D is TRBD1 (6 bases). Between the trimmed V and J ends, which lost 4 bases and 9 bases, there was a span of 20 bases. The CDR3 sequence is 15 residues long. The germline gives CDR1 SGHNT, CDR2 YYREEE (reference sequence). This CDR3 is CASSMDRGAGTPQHF. CDR3 in DNA: TGTGCCAGCAGCATGGACAGAGGTGCGGGAACGCCCCAGCATTTT.

V gene TRBV27 combines with J gene TRBJ2-7; 11 bases agree with TRBD2. The germline CDR1 and CDR2 sequences are MNHEY and SMNVEV (reference sequence). This CDR3 comprises 15 residues. The V segment lost 5 bases and the J segment 1 base; nucleotides outside the gene matches: 4. This CDR3 is CASSPLAGASYEQYF. DNA for the CDR3: TGTGCCAGCAGTCCACTAGCGGGAGCTTCCTACGAGCAGTACTTC.

The V call is TRBV5-5, the J call TRBJ2-5; TRBD2 aligns across 8 bases. CDR1 is SGHKS, CDR2 YYEKEE, per germline (reference sequence). This CDR3 is 15 amino acids long. V was pared by 4 bases and J by 4 bases, with 9 bases of the junction left unmatched. This chain's CDR3 is CASSPGLATSETQYF. CDR3 nucleotide sequence: TGTGCCAGCAGCCCAGGACTAGCCACTTCAGAGACCCAGTACTTC.

CDR3 nucleotide sequence: TGCGCCAGCAGCCAAATAGCGGGAACGAACACCGGGGAGCTGTTTTTT. This sequence encodes CASSQIAGTNTGELFF. The chain carries TRBV5-1 and TRBJ2-2; the match to TRBD2 covers 8 bases. The CDR3 has 16 amino acids. The V and J ends lost 4 bases and 0 bases, in that order; junction bases with no gene match: 5. CDR1 is SGHRS, CDR2 YFSETQ, per germline.

This clone was observed once. The CDR3 here is CSAHGGPALRGQETQYF. In DNA form, the CDR3 reads TGCAGCGCCCACGGGGGACCGGCCCTACGGGGCCAAGAGACCCAGTACTTC. This chain connects TRBV29-1 to TRBJ2-5; D is perhaps TRBD2 (6 bases). Per germline, CDR1 SQVTM and CDR2 ANQGSEA. Trimming cost V 7 bases and J 1 base, with 25 bases left between them. The CDR3 extends over 17 amino acids.